This entry concerns a single T cell receptor (beta chain). The antigen is undetermined. A read error is possible here, since a much larger clone lies one base away. CDR3 length equals 16 residues. Germline V gives CDR1 MNHGY, CDR2 SVAAGI. V was clipped by 3 bases and J by 7 bases; unmatched bases: 9. This entry belongs to a study of T cells in Graves' hyperthyroidism and ophthalmopathy. Findings of the study overall: The model forecast ophthalmopathy, anticipating it by a median around 6.9 months before onset.

It was RNA transcripts that yielded the amplified TCR beta CDR3 regions. Primed by the HTBI set, a first-round RT-PCR was run on the TCR CDR3. TCRdb re-analysed the multiplex PCR reads in MiXCR, keeping a single row per CDR3 protein. The repertoire has 200,000 to 250,000 distinct CDR3 sequences, less than 20% of them found once; the top ten carry around 26%. The rearrangement uses TRBV6-9 and TRBJ1-5; 10 positions match TRBD1. This sequence originates from a woman under 30 with Graves' ophthalmopathy. Sequenced input: blood. CDR3 sequence: CASSYRTGGSRQPQHF. The CDR3 region has the DNA TGTGCCAGCAGTTACCGGACAGGGGGAAGTCGGCAGCCCCAGCATTTT.